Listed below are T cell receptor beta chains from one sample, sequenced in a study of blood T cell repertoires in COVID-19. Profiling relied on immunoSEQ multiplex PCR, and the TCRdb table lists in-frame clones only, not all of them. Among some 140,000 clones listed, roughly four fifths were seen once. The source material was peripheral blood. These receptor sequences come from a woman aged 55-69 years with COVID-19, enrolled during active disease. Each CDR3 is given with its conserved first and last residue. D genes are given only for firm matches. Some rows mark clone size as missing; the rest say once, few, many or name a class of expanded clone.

CASSDTRLDSGNWEKLFF,TGTGCCAGCAGCGATACTCGATTGGACAGTGGGAACTGGGAAAAACTGTTTTTT,-,TRBJ1-4,TRBV3-1/TRBV3-2,-
CASSSVDLAGDNEQFF,TGTGCCAGCAGCTCAGTCGACCTAGCGGGTGACAATGAGCAGTTCTTC,TRBD2,TRBJ2-1,TRBV7-2,-
CASSAGQGTLNTEAFF,TGTGCCAGCTCAGCGGGACAGGGGACACTGAACACTGAAGCTTTCTTT,TRBD1,TRBJ1-1,TRBV18,-
CASSEGLAGDTQYF,TGTGCCAGCAGTGAAGGACTAGCGGGAGATACGCAGTATTTT,TRBD2,TRBJ2-3,TRBV6-4,-
CASSGVQTSNQPQHF,TGTGCCAGCAGCGGAGTTCAGACTAGCAATCAGCCCCAGCATTTT,-,TRBJ1-5,TRBV6-5,-
CASLETGGGQPQHF,TGTGCCAGCCTAGAGACAGGGGGCGGTCAGCCCCAGCATTTT,TRBD1,TRBJ1-5,TRBV7-8,once
CASRGSGSHNEQFF,TGCGCCAGCAGGGGTAGCGGGAGCCACAATGAGCAGTTCTTC,TRBD2,TRBJ2-1,TRBV5-1,-
CASSERVNSYNEQFF,TGTGCCAGCAGTGAACGGGTGAACTCCTACAATGAGCAGTTCTTC,-,TRBJ2-1,TRBV6-4,once
CASSRQGLHTGELFF,TGTGCCAGCAGCCGGCAGGGGTTACACACCGGGGAGCTGTTTTTT,-,TRBJ2-2,TRBV11-1,-
CAISEGGNYGYTF,TGTGCCATCAGTGAAGGAGGTAACTATGGCTACACCTTC,-,TRBJ1-2,TRBV10-3,-
CSDGLIYGYTF,TGCAGCGATGGACTCATCTATGGCTACACCTTC,-,TRBJ1-2,TRBV29-1,-